This T cell receptor beta chain is from a study of blood T cell repertoires in COVID-19. Study-wide background: Acute and convalescent COVID-19 samples came from the United States, Italy and Spain. T cells, B-cell-depleted T cells, or PBMCs provided the cDNA or gDNA that served as material.

The CDR3 consists of 17 residues. Germline V CDR1 and CDR2: WSHSY, SAAADI. Trimming cost V 2 bases and J 0 bases; bases outside gene matches: 8. Authors' methods: Amplification of reference gene primers provided the estimated nucleated cell counts. TCRdb's table, derived via immunoSEQ multiplex PCR, lists solely in-frame clones and lacks some. That table furnishes V, J and clone size, whereas the DNA furnished D and trimming. The sample records roughly 170,000 clones, 86% being singletons. Specimen: peripheral blood. This receptor was identified in a man in his sixties or seventies with active or convalescent COVID-19. J is TRBJ1-2 and V is TRBV10-2; 8 positions agree with TRBD1. The chain's CDR3 is CASSENRGIYSNYGYTF. DNA for the CDR3: TGCGCCAGCAGTGAGAACAGGGGGATTTATTCTAACTATGGCTACACCTTC.